Sequencing of this TCR beta chain was carried out in a study of shared clonotypes between healthy human individuals. This table comes from immunoSEQ multiplex PCR, and its TCRdb copy is limited to in-frame clones, with some not included. The table lists under 1,100,000 clones, 70% to 80% of them singletons. This CDR3 is built from 15 residues. V lost 0 bases and J lost 4, with 10 bases in between. Germline-derived CDR1 and CDR2 are SNHLY and FYNNEI. The clonotype originates from a man aged 18 to 30 in good health. What was sequenced was memory CD4+ T cells sorted from blood. Subset meaning: CD45RA-negative fraction. The chain carries TRBV2 and TRBJ2-1; D not resolved. Here the CDR3 DNA reads TGTGCCAGCAGTGAAGCGGGCTCGCCTTACAATGAGCAGTTCTTC. It translates to CASSEAGSPYNEQFF.